These 25 T cell receptor beta chains came from one sample sequenced in a study of type 1 regulatory T cells. Study results and caveats: Type 1 regulatory T cells had a more restricted TCR repertoire than non-type 1 regulatory T cells.

TCRdb processed the reads anew with MiXCR; each CDR3 protein has one entry. The table shows fewer than 80,000 distinct CDR3 sequences, with less than 25% occurring only once. These receptors have no known antigen. Material for sequencing was cultured type 1 regulatory T (Tr1) cells, either the whole culture or a sorted fraction (not recorded which). These receptors originate from a human donor in good health.

The chain uses TRBV10-3 and TRBJ2-2; a weak D match, TRBD2 (7 bases). V gave up 10 bases and J gave up 7 bases, with 19 bases separating them. The CDR3 runs 14 residues. Per the germline V gene, CDR1 is ENHRY and CDR2 is SYGVKD. The CDR3 sequence is CATEGGAQHGELFF. Written as DNA, the CDR3 is TGTGCCACAGAGGGGGGGGCTCAGCACGGGGAGCTGTTTTTT.

The V and J genes are TRBV6-5 and TRBJ2-1; 13 bases align to TRBD2. Germline CDR1 reads MNHEY; CDR2 reads SVGAGI. After removal of 6 bases from V and 7 bases from J, the junction contained 12 bases not matched to a gene. The CDR3 consists of 17 residues. CDR3 DNA: TGTGCCAGCAGCCCCCATCCGACTAGCGGGAGGTTAAATGAGCAGTTCTTC. It yields the protein CASSPHPTSGRLNEQFF.

This clonotype has more than one count but fewer than ten. The V call is TRBV5-5, the J call TRBJ2-1; 9 nucleotides align to TRBD2. Germline values: CDR1 SGHKS, CDR2 YYEKEE (reference sequence). This CDR3 comprises 18 residues. With V trimmed by 1 base and J by 5 bases, 13 bases remained unmatched. The CDR3 loop reads CASSLSWLAGFSDNEQFF. DNA for the CDR3: TGTGCCAGCAGCTTGAGTTGGCTAGCGGGATTTTCGGACAATGAGCAGTTCTTC.

Only a few counts were recorded for this clonotype. The gene calls are TRBV20-1 and TRBJ2-7, with 10 bases matching TRBD1. The CDR3 is 13 residues long. The germline V gene has CDR1 DFQATT and CDR2 SNEGSKA (reference sequence). V lost 8 bases to trimming and J lost 7 bases; unmatched junction nucleotides: 11. CDR3 coding DNA: TGCAGTCTGTCCGGGACAGGGGCGCGGGAGCAGTACTTC. Its translation is CSLSGTGAREQYF.

In regard to this clonotype: This is likely a read error, given that the CDR3 carries no conserved phenylalanine or tryptophan at its end. The rearrangement uses TRBV20-1 and TRBJ2-3; 7 positions match TRBD1. The CDR3 runs 13 residues. Losses at the gene ends were 5 bases for V and 3 bases for J; bases not matched to a gene: 5. Germline lookup yields CDR1 DFQATT and CDR2 SNEGSKA (reference sequence). This CDR3 reads CSASKTGTDTQYL. In DNA, the CDR3 is TGCAGTGCTTCTAAGACAGGGACAGATACGCAGTATCTT.

This clonotype occurred a few times. The V and J genes are TRBV29-1 and TRBJ2-1; TRBD2 agrees at 9 bases. This CDR3 spans 14 amino acids. V shed 8 bases, J shed 12 bases, and the junction held 17 bases outside the gene matches. Germline-derived CDR1 and CDR2 are SQVTM and ANQGSEA. Written as DNA, the CDR3 is TGCAGCTCGACCGGGACTAGCCGTTCCCGTGGGCAGTTCTTC. Translating it yields CSSTGTSRSRGQFF.

The J gene is TRBJ1-1, the V gene TRBV28; D is ambiguous. With 3 bases removed from V and 13 bases from J, the gap between germline ends came to 12 bases. Germline CDR1 is MDHEN and CDR2 is SYDVKM. The CDR3 runs 11 residues. This chain's CDR3 is CASSLWEEVFF. Here the CDR3 DNA reads TGTGCCAGCAGTTTGTGGGAGGAGGTTTTCTTT.

This chain joins TRBV10-3 and TRBJ2-3, with 12 bases that match TRBD2. The ends lost 10 bases at V and 3 bases at J; junction bases unmatched: 14. The CDR3 is 17 residues long. CDR1 is ENHRY, CDR2 SYGVKD, per germline. CDR3 protein: CATEGSTSGSVTDTQYF. CDR3 in DNA: TGTGCCACGGAAGGGTCGACTAGCGGGAGTGTGACAGATACGCAGTATTTT.

This clonotype was detected a few times. The chain's CDR3 is CSARALAGGGSEQYF. CDR3 nucleotides: TGCAGTGCTAGAGCGCTAGCGGGTGGTGGCAGCGAGCAGTACTTC. The V and J genes are TRBV20-1 and TRBJ2-7; 8 bases match TRBD2. This CDR3 spans 15 amino acids. The V gene end was trimmed by 1 base and the J gene end by 6 bases; junction bases not matched to a gene: 11. Per the germline V gene, CDR1 is DFQATT and CDR2 is SNEGSKA (reference sequence).

The V and J genes are TRBV29-1 and TRBJ2-5, with D tentatively TRBD2 (6 bases). V was pared by 7 bases and J by 4 bases, with 16 bases between. CDR3 length: 13 residues. The germline gives CDR1 SQVTM, CDR2 ANQGSEA. The CDR3 DNA follows: TGCAGCGCCACTGGTTGGACTATAGAGACCCAGTACTTC. Protein product: CSATGWTIETQYF.

CDR3 sequence reads: CSATGRTHSGANVLTF. CDR3 bases: TGCAGTGCCACGGGACGGACTCACTCTGGGGCCAACGTCCTGACTTTC. The rearrangement links TRBV20-1 to TRBJ2-6; tentatively, D is TRBD1 or TRBD2 (5 bases each). Trimming stripped 6 bases from V and 0 bases from J, with 15 bases between. The CDR3 has 16 amino acids. Per germline, CDR1 DFQATT and CDR2 SNEGSKA (reference sequence).

The table lists this clonotype with a few counts. The chain has TRBV3-1 and TRBJ2-3; a possible D gene is TRBD1 (5 bases). CDR1 is LGHDT, CDR2 YNNKEL, per germline (reference sequence). V lost 0 bases and J lost 5, with 12 bases in between. The CDR3 length is 15 residues. The CDR3 here is CASSQDRQSGDTQYF. The CDR3 nucleotides read TGTGCCAGCAGCCAAGACCGACAGTCAGGAGATACGCAGTATTTT.

V is TRBV9 and J is TRBJ2-1; 7 bases align to TRBD2. Germline assignment: CDR1 SGDLS and CDR2 YYNGEE. Trimming cost V 4 bases and J 0 bases; bases outside gene matches: 7. The CDR3 has 16 residues. This CDR3 is CASSTQRETSYNEQFF. CDR3 DNA sequence: TGTGCCAGCAGCACCCAGCGGGAAACCTCCTACAATGAGCAGTTCTTC. Full variable domain (outside the CDR3, taken from reference TRBV9 and TRBJ2-1): DSGVTQTPKHLITATGQRVTLRCSPRSGDLSVYWYQQSLDQGLQFLIQYYNGEERAKGNILERFSAQQFPDLHSELNLSSLELGDSALYFCASSTQRETSYNEQFFGPGTRLTVL.

The J gene is TRBJ1-1, the V gene TRBV20-1; D is undetermined. The CDR3 totals 13 residues. The ends were cut back, 6 bases at V and 1 base at J, with 12 bases in the middle. Per the germline V gene, CDR1 is DFQATT and CDR2 is SNEGSKA (reference sequence). As DNA, the CDR3 is TGCAGTGCCGAGGATAGGTCGAACACTGAAGCTTTCTTT. Translation: CSAEDRSNTEAFF.

The CDR3 loop is CASSIRTWEDTQYF. In DNA, the CDR3 is TGTGCCAGCAGTATAAGGACTTGGGAGGATACGCAGTATTTT. This rearrangement joins TRBV6-5 to TRBJ2-3, with TRBD2 as a possible D gene (5 bases). V lost 5 bases and J lost 6, with 15 bases in between. CDR3 length equals 14 residues. Germline V gene sequence: CDR1 MNHEY, CDR2 SVGAGI.

Notes on this clonotype: It may be a read error: a sequence one base away is much more abundant. The chain links TRBV12-3 or TRBV12-4 to TRBJ2-3; 8 positions agree with TRBD1. The CDR3 covers 14 residues. Here the CDR3 reads CASSPDRVTDAQYF. Written as DNA, the CDR3 is TGTGCCAGCAGCCCGGACAGGGTTACAGATGCGCAGTATTTT.

The genes are TRBV25-1 and TRBJ2-1; 12 bases line up with TRBD2. Trimming at V came to 7 bases and at J to 9 bases, leaving 10 bases not matched to a gene. The germline V gene has CDR1 MGHDK and CDR2 SYGVNS. There are 15 residues in the CDR3. The DNA for the CDR3 is TGTGCCAGCACATTCGTGGCTAGCGGGAGGGGTGAGCAGTTCTTC. This encodes CASTFVASGRGEQFF.

This chain uses TRBV12-3 or TRBV12-4 with TRBJ2-1, with D hard to call. CDR3 size: 13 residues. V lost 1 base and J 11 bases, leaving 12 bases between the germline ends. The CDR3 loop is CASSLGWSTQQFF. As DNA, the CDR3 is TGTGCCAGCAGTTTAGGGTGGTCTACCCAGCAGTTCTTC.

The chain combines TRBV5-1 with TRBJ2-3; TRBD2 might be the D (5 bases). Between the trimmed V and J ends, which lost 0 bases and 1 base, there was a span of 9 bases. CDR1 is SGHRS, CDR2 YFSETQ, per germline. CDR3 size: 15 residues. The CDR3 is CASSLVAKGTDTQYF. CDR3 sequence (DNA): TGCGCCAGCAGCTTGGTAGCGAAAGGCACAGATACGCAGTATTTT. The full variable domain, in which reference TRBV5-1 and TRBJ2-3 provide the parts outside the CDR3, is KAGVTQTPRYLIKTRGQQVTLSCSPISGHRSVSWYQQTPGQGLQFLFEYFSETQRNKGNFPGRFSGRQFSNSRSEMNVSTLELGDSALYLCASSLVAKGTDTQYFGPGTRLTVL.

This clonotype was seen a handful of times. The chain has TRBV6-2 or TRBV6-3 and TRBJ2-1; 9 bases are shared with TRBD2. Germline V gene sequence: CDR1 MNHEY, CDR2 SVGEGT. The length of the CDR3 is 17 residues. J gave up 5 bases and V 2 bases, and 10 bases lay outside the gene matches. Written as DNA, the CDR3 is TGTGCCAGCAGTTACGCGCCGGCAGCGGGAGGTCACAATGAGCAGTTCTTC. Protein sequence: CASSYAPAAGGHNEQFF.

This clonotype has just one count. Possible read error: a much larger clone is one base away. This chain links TRBV5-1 with TRBJ2-1, with unresolved D. Germline CDR1 and CDR2: SGHRS and YFSETQ. V was clipped by 4 bases and J by 5 bases, with 10 bases between them. This CDR3 region has 13 residues. CDR3 sequence reads: CASSQRWDNEQFF. CDR3 bases: TGCGCCAGCAGCCAGCGCTGGGACAATGAGCAGTTCTTC. The full variable domain, completed using reference TRBV5-1 and TRBJ2-1, is KAGVTQTPRYLIKTRGQQVTLSCSPISGHRSVSWYQQTPGQGLQFLFEYFSETQRNKGNFPGRFSGRQFSNSRSEMNVSTLELGDSALYLCASSQRWDNEQFFGPGTRLTVL.

The V gene is TRBV5-1, the J gene TRBJ1-3; D is undetermined. This CDR3 is 16 amino acids long. Per germline, CDR1 SGHRS and CDR2 YFSETQ. V lost 4 bases and J lost 0, with 14 bases in between. The CDR3 region has the DNA TGCGCCAGCAGCCCGGAGGGTAGGACCTCTGGAAACACCATATATTTT. It specifies CASSPEGRTSGNTIYF.

This clonotype was seen just once. The chain has TRBV5-6 and TRBJ1-5; D gene uncertain. The CDR3 runs 14 residues. Trimming removed 3 bases from V and 6 bases from J, with 13 bases in between. Germline values: CDR1 SGHDT, CDR2 YYEEEE. The CDR3 loop reads CASSSAGVAQPQHF. CDR3 nucleotides: TGTGCCAGCAGCTCTGCCGGGGTGGCTCAGCCCCAGCATTTT.

The chain recombines TRBV5-6 with TRBJ2-1; the match to TRBD2 covers 8 bases. The germline CDR1 and CDR2 sequences are SGHDT and YYEEEE. The CDR3 contains 16 residues. Trimming at V came to 0 bases and at J to 10 bases, leaving 12 bases not matched to a gene. CDR3 sequence: CASSLEYRTSSYEQFF. In DNA form, the CDR3 reads TGTGCCAGCAGCTTGGAATATAGGACTAGCAGCTACGAGCAGTTCTTC.

For this clonotype: The junction and the germline gene differ at one end; a read error may be behind it. CDR3 loop: CVSRVGVAPDTQYF. The CDR3, as DNA: TGCGTCAGCAGAGTAGGTGTGGCTCCAGATACGCAGTATTTT. The chain recombines TRBV5-1 with TRBJ2-3; D is undetermined. The CDR3 spans 14 residues. Germline V gene sequence: CDR1 SGHRS, CDR2 YFSETQ. Full variable domain (rest looked up from reference TRBV5-1 and TRBJ2-3): KAGVTQTPRYLIKTRGQQVTLSCSPISGHRSVSWYQQTPGQGLQFLFEYFSETQRNKGNFPGRFSGRQFSNSRSEMNVSTLELGDSALYLCVSRVGVAPDTQYFGPGTRLTVL.